The next 12 T cell receptor beta chains were all read from a single sample in a study of human T cells and chemical hapten exposure. Whole blood, unfractionated, served as the material for total RNA extraction. TCRdb re-called the 5' RACE reads with MiXCR, one entry per CDR3 protein. In the table there are roughly 120,000 distinct CDR3 sequences, around 20% of which are singletons. The receptor source for this set is a human donor in good health.

There are a few counts of this clonotype. The gene calls are TRBV7-9 and TRBJ2-2; the D gene is possibly TRBD1 (6 bases). Germline V gene lookup returns CDR1 SEHNR and CDR2 FQNEAQ (reference sequence). V gave up 1 base and J gave up 3 bases, with 9 bases separating them. The CDR3 sequence is 15 residues long. This CDR3 is CASSLVRGDTGELFF. As DNA, the CDR3 is TGTGCCAGCAGCTTAGTCAGGGGAGACACCGGGGAGCTGTTTTTT.

This chain uses TRBV4-2 with TRBJ1-5; D not resolved. Per the germline V gene, CDR1 is LGHNA and CDR2 is YNFKEQ. The CDR3 spans 18 residues. With 3 bases removed from V and 0 bases from J, the gap between germline ends came to 18 bases. CDR3 in amino acids: CASSQTAGSGYSNQPQHF. The DNA for the CDR3 is TGTGCCAGCAGCCAGACTGCGGGGAGCGGCTATAGCAATCAGCCCCAGCATTTT.

The chain has TRBV20-1 and TRBJ2-7; perhaps TRBD2 as D (5 bases). The CDR3 extends over 13 amino acids. V lost 0 bases and J 5 bases, leaving 11 bases between the germline ends. Germline CDR1 DFQATT, CDR2 SNEGSKA (reference sequence). The CDR3 nucleotides are TGCAGTGCTAGAGAGGCAGCGGAAGACGAGCAGTACTTC. This encodes CSAREAAEDEQYF.

For the CDR3, the DNA is TGTGCCAGCCTTGGGCCAACCTACGAGCAGTACTTC. Encoded protein: CASLGPTYEQYF. J is TRBJ2-7 and V is TRBV28; D unclear. Germline V CDR1 and CDR2: MDHEN, SYDVKM. The germline V and J ends were trimmed by 8 bases and 2 bases, with 10 bases remaining between them. The CDR3 is 12 amino acids.

The chain links TRBV7-2 to TRBJ2-1, with 13 bases identical to TRBD2. The V segment lost 2 bases and the J segment 8 bases; nucleotides outside the gene matches: 15. CDR1 and CDR2 from the germline V gene are SGHTA and FQGNSA. This CDR3 has 19 amino acids. The CDR3 sequence: CASSLIGTSGKFRGDEQFF. The CDR3 DNA follows: TGTGCCAGCAGCTTAATCGGGACTAGCGGGAAGTTCCGGGGCGATGAGCAGTTCTTC.

The V gene is TRBV11-2, the J gene TRBJ2-1; D unclear. The CDR3 totals 15 residues. V was cut by 0 bases and J by 7 bases, with 13 bases left in between. The germline gives CDR1 SGHAT, CDR2 FQNNGV. Here the CDR3 DNA reads TGTGCCAGCAGCTTAGATGAAGGACGCCTTAATGAGCAGTTCTTC. Protein sequence: CASSLDEGRLNEQFF.

This clonotype has only a few counts. This chain joins TRBV29-1 and TRBJ2-3, with 9 bases aligning to TRBD2. The trim removed 0 bases at V and 5 bases at J, leaving 9 bases unmatched. Germline CDR1 reads SQVTM; CDR2 reads ANQGSEA. CDR3 length: 16 residues. CDR3 sequence (DNA): TGCAGCGTTGAAGAGGGCGCTAGCGGGGCCGGAGATACGCAGTATTTT. Protein sequence: CSVEEGASGAGDTQYF.

This clonotype has more than one count but fewer than ten. The CDR3 DNA is TGTGCCAGCAGCCCTCAGGGCGGGGGGCGGCAGGAAAAACTGTTTTTT. Its translation is CASSPQGGGRQEKLFF. V usage is TRBV12-3 or TRBV12-4 and J usage is TRBJ1-4, with D possibly being TRBD1 (6 bases). The CDR3 spans 16 residues. V lost 6 bases and J lost 8, with 22 bases in between.

J is TRBJ2-1 and V is TRBV28; 10 bases map to TRBD2. V trimming: 8 bases; J trimming: 6 bases; junction bases outside the gene matches: 16. The germline gives CDR1 MDHEN, CDR2 SYDVKM. This CDR3 is built from 17 residues. CDR3 DNA sequence: TGTGCCAGCGGTTCATCTAATCCCGGACTAGCGGTCAATGAGCAGTTCTTC. This gives the protein CASGSSNPGLAVNEQFF.

This clonotype has at least ten counts. V gene TRBV2 combines with J gene TRBJ2-3; 7 bases are shared with TRBD2. The CDR3 is made up of 13 amino acids. Per germline, CDR1 SNHLY and CDR2 FYNNEI. V was clipped by 8 bases and J by 3 bases; unmatched bases: 5. CDR3 coding DNA: TGTGCCAGCCGAGCTAGCGGAACAGATACGCAGTATTTT. Its protein is CASRASGTDTQYF.

The V gene is TRBV28, the J gene TRBJ2-7; D not certain. Germline assignment: CDR1 MDHEN and CDR2 SYDVKM. The V end lost 3 bases, the J end lost 1 base, and 13 bases lay between the germline ends. The CDR3 has 15 residues. The CDR3 DNA is TGTGCCAGCAGTTTGGTCGGCCCCCTGTCCTACGAGCAGTACTTC. Amino acids: CASSLVGPLSYEQYF. Full variable domain (rest looked up from reference TRBV28 and TRBJ2-7): DVKVTQSSRYLVKRTGEKVFLECVQDMDHENMFWYRQDPGLGLRLIYFSYDVKMKEKGDIPEGYSVSREKKERFSLILESASTNQTSMYLCASSLVGPLSYEQYFGPGTRLTVT.

The genes are TRBV25-1 and TRBJ2-3; TRBD2 matches at 9 bases. The V segment lost 5 bases and the J segment 1 base; nucleotides outside the gene matches: 1. This CDR3 is 14 amino acids long. Germline CDR1 reads MGHDK; CDR2 reads SYGVNS. The CDR3 region has the DNA TGTGCCAGCAGTCCTAGCGGGGGCACAGATACGCAGTATTTT. This encodes CASSPSGGTDTQYF.